These 23 T cell receptor beta chains were all obtained from the same sample, sequenced in a study of OX40 agonist ivuxolimab in advanced cancers. Repertoires were generated with immunoSEQ multiplex PCR, while TCRdb's copy carries only in-frame clones and drops some. Of some 70,000 clones in the sample, 90% to 95% were seen once. The sample here was CD4+ or CD8+ T cells sorted from blood, taken in a trial of the OX40 agonist ivuxolimab. The receptors here all came from an adult with an advanced solid tumor such as melanoma, head and neck, liver or kidney cancer.

The rearrangement links TRBV30 to TRBJ2-3; 12 positions agree with TRBD2. Germline trimming cut 3 bases from V and 6 bases from J; bases unmatched to any gene: 7. The length of the CDR3 is 15 residues. CDR1 is GTSNPN and CDR2 is SVGIG in the germline V gene (reference sequence). This CDR3 is CAWSQTGLAGDTQYF. The CDR3 bases are TGTGCCTGGAGCCAGACCGGACTAGCGGGGGATACGCAGTATTTT.

The rearrangement uses TRBV19 and TRBJ2-4, with D perhaps TRBD1 (6 bases). Trimming removed 6 bases from V and 0 bases from J, with 27 bases in between. Germline V gene sequence: CDR1 LNHDA, CDR2 SQIVND (reference sequence). The CDR3 consists of 20 residues. The CDR3 protein is CASSIPTGQGRKGAKNIQYF. The CDR3 coding sequence is TGTGCCAGTAGCATTCCAACGGGGCAGGGGCGGAAAGGAGCCAAAAACATTCAGTACTTC. Looking up the rest from reference TRBV19 and TRBJ2-4 gives the full variable domain: DGGITQSPKYLFRKEGQNVTLSCEQNLNHDAMYWYRQDPGQGLRLIYYSQIVNDFQKGDIAEGYSVSREKKESFPLTVTSAQKNPTAFYLCASSIPTGQGRKGAKNIQYFGAGTRLSVL.

As for this clone: An end of the junction does not agree with germline; a read error may underlie this. The J gene is TRBJ2-2, the V gene TRBV6-4; D might be TRBD2 (6 bases). Germline CDR1 reads MRHNA; CDR2 reads SNTAGT. This CDR3 contains 13 residues. CDR3 DNA sequence: TGTGCCAGCAGGGACTATAACACCGGGGAGCTGTTTTTT. This gives the protein CASRDYNTGELFF.

The V call is TRBV6-5, the J call TRBJ2-1; D is undetermined. CDR1 is MNHEY and CDR2 is SVGAGI in the germline V gene. This CDR3 has 11 residues. V lost 2 bases, J lost 7 bases, and 3 bases lay in between. CDR3 loop: CASSYRNEQFF. CDR3 in DNA: TGTGCCAGCAGTTACCGTAATGAGCAGTTCTTC.

The table lists this clone with a few counts. This chain connects TRBV18 to TRBJ1-1; D uncertain. The length of the CDR3 is 14 residues. Germline CDR1 is KGHSH and CDR2 is LQKENI. V was shortened by 1 base and J by 1 base, with 7 bases between the two germline ends. The CDR3 DNA sequence: TGTGCCAGCTCACCACAAGGGAAGAACACTGAAGCTTTCTTT. Amino acids: CASSPQGKNTEAFF. The complete variable domain, with remaining parts taken from reference TRBV18 and TRBJ1-1, reads NAGVMQNPRHLVRRRGQEARLRCSPMKGHSHVYWYRQLPEEGLKFMVYLQKENIIDESGMPKERFSAEFPKEGPSILRIQQVVRGDSAAYFCASSPQGKNTEAFFGQGTRLTVV.

The chain combines TRBV11-2 with TRBJ1-1; D not certain. The CDR3 runs to 13 residues. The germline V gene has CDR1 SGHAT and CDR2 FQNNGV. Deletions cut 0 bases from V and 6 bases from J, with 8 bases between. CDR3 coding DNA: TGTGCCAGCAGCTTAGAGGGCACTTCTGAAGCTTTCTTT. This codes for CASSLEGTSEAFF. Combining the CDR3 with reference TRBV11-2 and TRBJ1-1 gives the whole variable domain EAGVAQSPRYKIIEKRQSVAFWCNPISGHATLYWYQQILGQGPKLLIQFQNNGVVDDSQLPKDRFSAERLKGVDSTLKIQPAKLEDSAVYLCASSLEGTSEAFFGQGTRLTVV.

This clone has only one observation. The chain links TRBV19 to TRBJ2-5; weak D call: TRBD2 (6 bases). The V end lost 5 bases, the J end lost 7 bases, and 17 bases lay between the germline ends. The CDR3 is 14 amino acids. CDR1 is LNHDA, CDR2 SQIVND, per germline (reference sequence). For the CDR3, the DNA is TGTGCCAGTAGTTTGGTAGCGGCATCTGGGACCCAGTACTTC. This translates into CASSLVAASGTQYF.

About this clone: This same CDR3 is encoded by further DNA sequences in the sample. The rearrangement links TRBV9 to TRBJ2-5; D is unclear. This CDR3 is 14 amino acids long. The germline V and J ends were trimmed by 0 bases and 3 bases, with 9 bases remaining between them. Germline CDR1 is SGDLS and CDR2 is YYNGEE. Here the CDR3 reads CASSVGTLKETQYF. CDR3 nucleotide sequence: TGTGCCAGCAGCGTAGGGACCCTTAAAGAGACCCAGTACTTC.

The chain combines TRBV5-5 with TRBJ2-3, with D uncertain. Trimming stripped 4 bases from V and 0 bases from J, with 12 bases between. Germline V lookup: CDR1 SGHKS, CDR2 YYEKEE (reference sequence). The CDR3 runs to 15 residues. The CDR3 loop reads CASSTPGSSTDTQYF. CDR3 in DNA: TGTGCCAGCAGCACCCCAGGATCAAGCACAGATACGCAGTATTTT.

The chain employs TRBV7-8 and TRBJ1-2, with TRBD1 matching over 7 bases. The junction had 2 bases not matched to a gene; V was cut back by 5 bases and J by 5 bases. Germline lookup yields CDR1 SGHVS and CDR2 FQNEAQ. The CDR3 loop spans 12 amino acids. CDR3 amino acids: CASSATGYGYTF. The DNA of the CDR3 is TGTGCCAGCAGCGCGACAGGGTATGGCTACACCTTC.

Here the CDR3 DNA reads TGTGCCAGCAAGATAGTGGGGGGACAGGGCGGCTATGGCTACACCTTC. Translated, it gives CASKIVGGQGGYGYTF. The chain combines TRBV28 with TRBJ1-2, with TRBD1 matching 9 bases. Trimming took 7 bases from V and 4 from J; bases not matched to a gene: 13. Per germline, CDR1 MDHEN and CDR2 SYDVKM. This CDR3 contains 16 residues.

The chain couples TRBV6-6 to TRBJ2-7; D is unresolved. V was trimmed by 0 bases and J by 2 bases, leaving 8 bases between them. The germline V gene has CDR1 MNHNY and CDR2 SVGAGI (reference sequence). CDR3 length: 14 residues. The CDR3 region has the DNA TGTGCCAGCAGTTACTCTTCGGTAGCCTACGAGCAGTACTTC. As protein: CASSYSSVAYEQYF.

A remark on this clone: An end of the junction differs from the germline gene, which may be a read error. V usage is TRBV11-2 and J usage is TRBJ2-5; D gene unclear. Germline values: CDR1 SGHAT, CDR2 FQNNGV. This CDR3 spans 16 amino acids. CDR3 DNA sequence: TGTGCCAGCAGTTTAGGGTTTTTGGGTCCAAAAGAGACCCAGTACTTC. Translating it yields CASSLGFLGPKETQYF.

This clone appeared a few times. The chain joins TRBV5-1 to TRBJ2-3; TRBD1 matches at 10 bases. CDR1 and CDR2 (germline): SGHRS, YFSETQ. The CDR3 length is 16 residues. Trimming at V came to 1 base and at J to 2 bases, leaving 4 bases not matched to a gene. For the CDR3, the DNA is TGCGCCAGCAGCTTGTGGGACAGGGGTTCCACAGATACGCAGTATTTT. It specifies CASSLWDRGSTDTQYF. The entire variable domain, with the rest obtained from reference TRBV5-1 and TRBJ2-3, is as follows: KAGVTQTPRYLIKTRGQQVTLSCSPISGHRSVSWYQQTPGQGLQFLFEYFSETQRNKGNFPGRFSGRQFSNSRSEMNVSTLELGDSALYLCASSLWDRGSTDTQYFGPGTRLTVL.

This chain uses TRBV28 with TRBJ2-7; perhaps TRBD1 as D (5 bases). Deletions cut 1 base from V and 2 bases from J, with 9 bases between. Germline CDR1 and CDR2: MDHEN and SYDVKM. The CDR3 is made up of 14 amino acids. Here the CDR3 reads CASSLLGVAYEQYF. In DNA form, the CDR3 reads TGTGCCAGCAGTTTATTAGGGGTCGCCTACGAGCAGTACTTC. The variable domain in full, completed from reference TRBV28 and TRBJ2-7, reads DVKVTQSSRYLVKRTGEKVFLECVQDMDHENMFWYRQDPGLGLRLIYFSYDVKMKEKGDIPEGYSVSREKKERFSLILESASTNQTSMYLCASSLLGVAYEQYFGPGTRLTVT.

The chain has TRBV6-5 and TRBJ2-1; unclear D gene. The CDR3 is 15 amino acids. The germline V gene has CDR1 MNHEY and CDR2 SVGAGI. With 0 bases removed from V and 8 bases from J, the gap between germline ends came to 14 bases. CDR3 sequence (DNA): TGTGCCAGCAGTTACTCAGGCAGCAAAGCACATGAGCAGTTCTTC. Protein product: CASSYSGSKAHEQFF.

The chain combines TRBV11-3 with TRBJ2-1, with 8 bases identical to TRBD1. The J segment lost 0 bases and the V segment lost 2 bases, leaving 3 bases of the junction unmatched. The length of the CDR3 is 16 residues. Germline V gives CDR1 SGHNT, CDR2 YENEEA. The CDR3 DNA reads as TGTGCCAGCAGCTTAACAGGACAGGGCTCCTACAATGAGCAGTTCTTC. Protein product: CASSLTGQGSYNEQFF.

The chain combines TRBV4-2 with TRBJ2-4; D gene unclear. This CDR3 comprises 15 residues. The germline gives CDR1 LGHNA, CDR2 YNFKEQ. With 0 bases removed from V and 5 bases from J, the gap between germline ends came to 11 bases. As DNA, the CDR3 is TGTGCCAGCAGCCAAGATCCGGGTGGCGAAAACATTCAGTACTTC. It yields the protein CASSQDPGGENIQYF.

This chain links TRBV7-9 with TRBJ1-5; 7 nucleotides match TRBD1. The CDR3 extends over 18 amino acids. Germline values: CDR1 SEHNR, CDR2 FQNEAQ (reference sequence). Trimming took 5 bases from V and 5 from J; bases not matched to a gene: 18. The CDR3 here is CASSTGNSGGREDQPQHF. Written as DNA, the CDR3 is TGTGCCAGCAGCACCGGGAATTCAGGGGGGAGAGAGGATCAGCCCCAGCATTTT.

V is TRBV27 and J is TRBJ1-2; 7 bases agree with TRBD1. Germline V CDR1 and CDR2: MNHEY, SMNVEV (reference sequence). Unmatched junction bases numbered 17, after V lost 6 bases and J lost 7 bases. The CDR3 is made up of 16 amino acids. The DNA for the CDR3 is TGTGCCAGCAGCCCAGGGGGGGGATTAGGGTCGCGTGGCTACACCTTC. This encodes CASSPGGGLGSRGYTF.

The chain joins TRBV5-6 to TRBJ1-3; TRBD1 agrees at 8 bases. From germline, CDR1 is SGHDT and CDR2 YYEEEE. After removal of 4 bases from V and 8 bases from J, the junction contained 5 bases not matched to a gene. CDR3 length: 13 amino acids. CDR3 sequence: CASSPQGAYTIYF. The CDR3 nucleotides read TGTGCCAGCAGCCCGCAGGGGGCCTACACCATATATTTT.

This chain connects TRBV18 to TRBJ2-6, with D unresolved. CDR3 size: 16 residues. The germline V gene encodes CDR1 KGHSH and CDR2 LQKENI. The ends were cut back, 3 bases at V and 0 bases at J, with 9 bases in the middle. CDR3 protein: CASSPDGNSGANVLTF. Written as DNA, the CDR3 is TGTGCCAGCTCACCGGACGGAAACTCTGGGGCCAACGTCCTGACTTTC.

The V gene is TRBV27, the J gene TRBJ1-1; D ambiguous. Germline CDR1 MNHEY, CDR2 SMNVEV (reference sequence). The CDR3 is 15 amino acids. Trimming stripped 0 bases from V and 0 bases from J, with 8 bases between. CDR3: CASSLSAQMNTEAFF. The CDR3 nucleotides are TGTGCCAGCAGTTTATCGGCCCAGATGAACACTGAAGCTTTCTTT.